The clone carrying this TCR beta chain was detected a few times. TCRdb reprocessed the RT-PCR reads with MiXCR, giving one entry per CDR3 protein. The repertoire holds approximately 720,000 distinct CDR3 sequences, with 14% as singletons. The germline gives CDR1 DFQATT, CDR2 SNEGSKA (reference sequence). V lost 6 bases, J lost 2 bases, and 14 bases lay in between. CDR3 size: 13 residues. Sequenced: memory CD4+ T cells from blood. This clonotype was obtained from a female donor in good health, serving as a healthy control. The chain uses TRBV20-1 and TRBJ2-7; D not resolved. As DNA, the CDR3 is TGCAGTGCAGGACCCCCCATGGCCTACGAGCAGTACTTC. Amino acid sequence: CSAGPPMAYEQYF.